This passage covers 25 T cell receptor beta chains from one sample sequenced in a study of blood T cell repertoires in COVID-19. The repertoire was sequenced with immunoSEQ multiplex PCR; TCRdb's copy has only in-frame clones and lacks some. The sample has under 150,000 clones, 88% seen once. Sequenced material: PBMCs or T cells enriched from blood (not recorded which). The receptor source for this set is a woman in her twenties or thirties with acute COVID-19.

CDR3 in amino acids: CATSDLPGQGNTGELFF. The CDR3 region has the DNA TGTGCCACCAGTGACTTACCGGGACAGGGGAACACCGGGGAGCTGTTTTTT. The rearrangement uses TRBV24-1 and TRBJ2-2; 9 bases align to TRBD1. The CDR3 length is 17 residues. With V trimmed by 4 bases and J by 1 base, 6 bases remained unmatched. CDR1 is KGHDR, CDR2 SFDVKD, per germline.

The chain employs TRBV19 and TRBJ2-7; D perhaps matches TRBD2 (6 bases). With 5 bases removed from V and 3 bases from J, the gap between germline ends came to 8 bases. The CDR3 has 12 residues. The germline CDR1 and CDR2 sequences are LNHDA and SQIVND (reference sequence). Here the CDR3 DNA reads TGTGCCAGTAGTCCCGGGGGCTACGAGCAGTACTTC. Its protein product is CASSPGGYEQYF.

This rearrangement joins TRBV3-1 (or the pseudogene TRBV3-2) to TRBJ2-5; 11 positions match TRBD2. The CDR3 totals 14 residues. The V and J ends lost 4 bases and 3 bases, in that order; junction bases with no gene match: 1. CDR1 is LGHDT and CDR2 is YNNKEL in the germline V gene (reference sequence). The CDR3 bases are TGTGCCAGCAGCCCGACTAGCGGGAAAGAGACCCAGTACTTC. This translates into CASSPTSGKETQYF.

The rearrangement links TRBV9 to TRBJ2-1, with 10 bases lining up with TRBD2. Germline trimming cut 4 bases from V and 8 bases from J; bases unmatched to any gene: 6. The CDR3 length is 14 residues. The germline gives CDR1 SGDLS, CDR2 YYNGEE. CDR3 nucleotides: TGTGCCAGCAGCTCTAGCGGGAGCGGAGATGAGCAGTTCTTC. Amino acids: CASSSSGSGDEQFF.

The chain couples TRBV2 to TRBJ1-5; 7 bases fit TRBD1. This CDR3 region has 15 residues. Germline values: CDR1 SNHLY, CDR2 FYNNEI. With V trimmed by 4 bases and J by 4 bases, 7 bases remained unmatched. The DNA of the CDR3 is TGTGCCAGCAGTGTTAGGACAGGTATAAATCAGCCCCAGCATTTT. Encoded protein: CASSVRTGINQPQHF. Combining the CDR3 with reference TRBV2 and TRBJ1-5 gives the whole variable domain EPEVTQTPSHQVTQMGQEVILRCVPISNHLYFYWYRQILGQKVEFLVSFYNNEISEKSEIFDDQFSVERPDGSNFTLKIRSTKLEDSAMYFCASSVRTGINQPQHFGDGTRLSIL.

The chain joins TRBV13 to TRBJ2-3, with 10 bases lining up with TRBD2. Germline CDR1 and CDR2: PRHDT and FYEKMQ (reference sequence). The CDR3 is 18 residues long. With V trimmed by 4 bases and J by 1 base, 11 bases remained unmatched. The chain's CDR3 is CASSSIDYGLAGTDTQYF. CDR3 DNA: TGTGCCAGCAGCTCTATAGATTACGGACTAGCGGGCACAGATACGCAGTATTTT.

V and J are TRBV4-3 and TRBJ1-2; 9 bases line up with TRBD1. Germline loops: CDR1 LGHNA, CDR2 YSLEER. The CDR3 loop spans 15 amino acids. Trimming at V came to 0 bases and at J to 9 bases, leaving 8 bases not matched to a gene. CDR3 amino acids: CASSQDPQGARSYTF. In DNA form, the CDR3 reads TGCGCCAGCAGCCAAGATCCACAGGGGGCTAGGAGCTACACCTTC.

The genes are TRBV27 and TRBJ1-2; D is perhaps TRBD1 (6 bases). The V end was cut by 5 bases, the J end by 1 base, with 14 bases between. In germline, CDR1 is MNHEY, CDR2 SMNVEV (reference sequence). This CDR3 spans 15 amino acids. The CDR3 region is CASSPWGGLNYGYTF. The CDR3 nucleotides are TGTGCCAGCAGTCCGTGGGGGGGCCTTAACTATGGCTACACCTTC.

The CDR3 here is CASSLGLSLSTNEKLFF. The CDR3 DNA follows: TGTGCCAGCAGCCTCGGTTTGAGCCTATCAACTAATGAAAAACTGTTTTTT. V gene TRBV5-5 combines with J gene TRBJ1-4; no firm D call. CDR1 is SGHKS, CDR2 YYEKEE, per germline (reference sequence). The CDR3 covers 17 residues. V was pared by 4 bases and J by 0 bases, with 16 bases between.

The rearrangement joins TRBV30 to TRBJ1-5; D is unclear. The CDR3 is 14 amino acids. Looked up from germline, CDR1 is GTSNPN and CDR2 is SVGIG (reference sequence). Trimming pared 2 bases from V and 7 bases from J, leaving 15 bases between. Here the CDR3 DNA reads TGTGCCTGGAGTCACGAGGTCTTCGGGCAGCCCCAGCATTTT. Translation: CAWSHEVFGQPQHF.

The rearrangement links TRBV5-1 to TRBJ1-4, with a possible D match to TRBD1 (5 bases). CDR3 size: 15 residues. Trimming took off 4 bases at V and 7 bases at J, with 17 bases between the two ends. Germline values: CDR1 SGHRS, CDR2 YFSETQ. CDR3 in amino acids: CASSRTRDLGEKLFF. The CDR3 DNA reads as TGCGCCAGCAGCAGAACCAGGGATCTGGGTGAAAAACTGTTTTTT.

This rearrangement joins TRBV6-5 to TRBJ1-3; D is ambiguous. Trimming left V 2 bases short and J 1 base short, with 6 bases between. The length of the CDR3 is 14 residues. Germline lookup yields CDR1 MNHEY and CDR2 SVGAGI. The CDR3 sequence: CASSYGESGNTIYF. The CDR3 DNA is TGTGCCAGCAGTTACGGGGAGTCTGGAAACACCATATATTTT.

The rearrangement uses TRBV5-1 and TRBJ2-7; no firm D call. The germline CDR1 and CDR2 sequences are SGHRS and YFSETQ. V was clipped by 0 bases and J by 3 bases, with 10 bases between them. The CDR3 loop spans 14 amino acids. Written as DNA, the CDR3 is TGCGCCAGCAGCTTGGTGGCAGGCTTCTACGAGCAGTACTTC. Amino acid sequence: CASSLVAGFYEQYF.

The chain has TRBV9 and TRBJ2-2; 9 bases line up with TRBD1. This CDR3 has 18 amino acids. V was clipped by 1 base and J by 0 bases; unmatched bases: 7. Germline V gene data show CDR1 as SGDLS and CDR2 as YYNGEE. CDR3 nucleotides: TGTGCCAGCAGCGTATCGGGGACAGGGAACCCGAACACCGGGGAGCTGTTTTTT. Translation: CASSVSGTGNPNTGELFF.

This clone was picked up a small number of times. The V gene is TRBV28, the J gene TRBJ1-2; 11 nucleotides line up with TRBD1. Germline V gene lookup returns CDR1 MDHEN and CDR2 SYDVKM. This CDR3 comprises 17 residues. V dropped 5 bases and J dropped 6; count of bases not matched to a gene: 14. The CDR3 nucleotides are TGTGCCAGCAGTCCTATCGGACAGGGGGCCCGGGACCATGGCTACACCTTC. It yields the protein CASSPIGQGARDHGYTF.

This chain links TRBV5-1 with TRBJ1-6, with TRBD1 matching over 9 bases. Per the germline V gene, CDR1 is SGHRS and CDR2 is YFSETQ. The CDR3 is 14 residues long. J was trimmed by 9 bases and V by 7 bases; bases with no gene match: 8. The CDR3 loop reads CASRTGEVISPLHF. The CDR3, as DNA: TGCGCCAGCCGGACAGGGGAAGTAATTTCACCCCTCCACTTT.

The chain has TRBV3-1 (or the pseudogene TRBV3-2) and TRBJ1-3; 7 bases fit TRBD1. J gave up 0 bases and V 4 bases, and 9 bases lay outside the gene matches. Germline V gene data show CDR1 as LGHDT and CDR2 as YNNKEL (reference sequence). The CDR3 loop spans 17 amino acids. CDR3 coding DNA: TGTGCCAGCAGCCTTTATACGGGACAGAACTCTGGAAACACCATATATTTT. Its protein product is CASSLYTGQNSGNTIYF.

The chain links TRBV5-1 to TRBJ2-3; 11 bases match TRBD2. V dropped 0 bases and J dropped 6; count of bases not matched to a gene: 3. The CDR3 is 15 residues long. In germline, CDR1 is SGHRS, CDR2 YFSETQ. CDR3 sequence reads: CASSLGTSGSDTQYF. The CDR3 DNA is TGCGCCAGCAGCTTGGGGACTAGCGGGTCCGATACGCAGTATTTT.

This chain joins TRBV19 and TRBJ2-1; 12 positions match TRBD1. CDR1 is LNHDA and CDR2 is SQIVND in the germline V gene (reference sequence). J gave up 7 bases and V 5 bases, and 9 bases lay outside the gene matches. The CDR3 extends over 16 amino acids. In nucleotides, the CDR3 is TGTGCCAGTAGTCCAACCGGGACAGGGGGCAGAAATGAGCAGTTCTTC. The encoded protein is CASSPTGTGGRNEQFF.

This clone has just one count. The rearrangement links TRBV29-1 to TRBJ1-1, with TRBD1 matching 7 bases. Germline V gene lookup returns CDR1 SQVTM and CDR2 ANQGSEA. V dropped 4 bases and J dropped 4; count of bases not matched to a gene: 9. CDR3 length equals 14 residues. CDR3: CSVGGGRISTEAFF. DNA for the CDR3: TGCAGCGTTGGAGGGGGCCGCATTAGCACTGAAGCTTTCTTT.

This clone was counted only a few times. The chain has TRBV29-1 and TRBJ1-2; unclear D gene. CDR1 and CDR2 from the germline V gene are SQVTM and ANQGSEA. Trimming cost V 5 bases and J 1 base, with 5 bases left between them. The CDR3 sequence is 11 residues long. The CDR3 sequence is CSVQINYGYTF. The DNA of the CDR3 is TGCAGCGTTCAGATTAACTATGGCTACACCTTC.

The chain couples TRBV2 to TRBJ2-1; TRBD2 aligns across 9 bases. Germline CDR1 reads SNHLY; CDR2 reads FYNNEI. The V and J ends lost 3 bases and 7 bases, in that order; junction bases with no gene match: 7. This CDR3 is built from 15 residues. The CDR3 region is CASSESTSGLNEQFF. DNA of the CDR3: TGTGCCAGCAGTGAGTCTACTAGCGGGCTTAATGAGCAGTTCTTC.

The chain carries TRBV28 and TRBJ1-6; D might be TRBD1 (6 bases). This CDR3 is 15 amino acids long. The germline gives CDR1 MDHEN, CDR2 SYDVKM. V lost 3 bases and J 7 bases, leaving 13 bases between the germline ends. The CDR3 DNA reads as TGTGCCAGCAGTTTTGGGCGGGGGGCAAATTCACCCCTCCACTTT. This translates into CASSFGRGANSPLHF.

The chain carries TRBV7-2 and TRBJ2-7; D call uncertain. V gave up 0 bases and J gave up 2 bases, with 8 bases separating them. CDR1 SGHTA and CDR2 FQGNSA come from the germline V gene. The CDR3 consists of 14 residues. Here the CDR3 reads CASSLAGRAYEQYF. CDR3 bases: TGTGCCAGCAGCTTAGCGGGCCGCGCCTACGAGCAGTACTTC. Together with reference TRBV7-2 and TRBJ2-7, the CDR3 gives the full variable domain: GAGVSQSPSNKVTEKGKDVELRCDPISGHTALYWYRQSLGQGLEFLIYFQGNSAPDKSGLPSDRFSAERTGGSVSTLTIQRTQQEDSAVYLCASSLAGRAYEQYFGPGTRLTVT.

J is TRBJ1-5 and V is TRBV7-9; D ambiguous. The CDR3 contains 12 residues. In germline, CDR1 is SEHNR, CDR2 FQNEAQ (reference sequence). V was pared by 3 bases and J by 5 bases, with 5 bases between. CDR3 region: CASSFGYQPQHF. In DNA form, the CDR3 reads TGTGCCAGCAGCTTCGGGTATCAGCCCCAGCATTTT.